These 8 T cell receptor beta chains share one sample of origin, sequenced in a study of T cell responses to AZD1222 COVID-19 vaccine. This table comes from immunoSEQ multiplex PCR, and its TCRdb copy is limited to in-frame clones, with some not included. The sample has fewer than 110,000 clones; 87% are singletons. The sequencing used peripheral blood, collected 28 days after the second AZD1222 dose. The source of these receptors is an adult who received the AZD1222 COVID-19 vaccine.

J is TRBJ2-7 and V is TRBV7-2, with TRBD1 matching over 8 bases. The V segment lost 3 bases and the J segment 4 bases; nucleotides outside the gene matches: 8. There are 15 residues in the CDR3. Germline-derived CDR1 and CDR2 are SGHTA and FQGNSA. CDR3 loop: CASSLLPGQEYEQYF. For the CDR3, the DNA is TGTGCCAGCAGCTTGCTACCGGGACAGGAGTACGAGCAGTACTTC.

The chain employs TRBV5-6 and TRBJ1-1, with D hard to call. Trimming removed 0 bases from V and 0 bases from J, with 12 bases in between. The length of the CDR3 is 16 residues. Germline assignment: CDR1 SGHDT and CDR2 YYEEEE. The DNA for the CDR3 is TGTGCCAGCAGCTTGGCGGGAGGCACCTTGAACACTGAAGCTTTCTTT. It specifies CASSLAGGTLNTEAFF.

This clone has only one observation. The rearrangement links TRBV2 to TRBJ2-5, with 10 positions matching TRBD1. The trim removed 5 bases at V and 3 bases at J, leaving 6 bases unmatched. The CDR3 contains 15 residues. Germline V gene data show CDR1 as SNHLY and CDR2 as FYNNEI. This CDR3 is CASSPGTGAKETQYF. In nucleotides, the CDR3 is TGTGCCAGCAGTCCCGGGACAGGGGCAAAAGAGACCCAGTACTTC.

V and J are TRBV4-2 and TRBJ2-2; TRBD1 aligns across 8 bases. The CDR3 has 16 amino acids. Trimming took 5 bases from V and 2 from J; bases not matched to a gene: 7. The germline V gene encodes CDR1 LGHNA and CDR2 YNFKEQ. CDR3 in DNA: TGTGCCAGCAGCAAAAGGCAGGGGGCCAACACCGGGGAGCTGTTTTTT. Translating gives CASSKRQGANTGELFF.

The chain uses TRBV5-1 and TRBJ2-1; possibly TRBD1 for D (6 bases). CDR3 size: 14 residues. Germline V gives CDR1 SGHRS, CDR2 YFSETQ. V lost 0 bases, J lost 7 bases, and 11 bases lay in between. In DNA, the CDR3 is TGCGCCAGCAGCTTGGAAGACAGGAGGAATGAGCAGTTCTTC. It encodes CASSLEDRRNEQFF.

This clone occurred a few times. J is TRBJ2-5 and V is TRBV18, with a possible D match to TRBD1 (6 bases). Trimming took off 2 bases at V and 1 base at J, with 8 bases between the two ends. Germline V gene sequence: CDR1 KGHSH, CDR2 LQKENI. The CDR3 has 14 amino acids. The chain's CDR3 is CASSPRTAQETQYF. The CDR3 DNA reads as TGTGCCAGCTCACCAAGGACAGCCCAAGAGACCCAGTACTTC.

V usage is TRBV7-6 and J usage is TRBJ1-6; 10 bases line up with TRBD1. The CDR3 sequence is 15 residues long. The germline gives CDR1 SGHVS, CDR2 FNYEAQ. V shed 1 base, J shed 10 bases, and the junction held 4 bases outside the gene matches. Here the CDR3 reads CASSLEGTGVSPLHF. The CDR3 DNA sequence: TGTGCCAGCAGCTTAGAAGGGACAGGGGTCTCACCCCTCCACTTT.

This chain joins TRBV11-2 and TRBJ1-3; D may be TRBD1 (5 bases). Germline lookup yields CDR1 SGHAT and CDR2 FQNNGV. The V and J ends lost 1 base and 0 bases respectively, with 10 bases between them. This CDR3 comprises 16 residues. Written as DNA, the CDR3 is TGTGCCAGCAGCTTAGTGGGACCGAGCTCTGGAAACACCATATATTTT. Amino acids: CASSLVGPSSGNTIYF.